This record covers a single T cell receptor (beta chain). This sample was taken from a study of blood T cell repertoires in COVID-19. Study in general: Samples taken during acute and convalescent COVID-19 were collected in the United States, Italy and Spain.

Original handling: Amplification of reference gene primers provided the estimated nucleated cell counts. Profiled with immunoSEQ multiplex PCR; TCRdb holds only in-frame clones, not every one. That table furnishes V, J and clone size, whereas the DNA furnished D and trimming. The sample shows about 270,000 clones, approximately 85% of them seen only once. V shed 6 bases and J shed 4 bases, with 12 bases lying between them. Germline V gives CDR1 LGHDT, CDR2 YNNKEL (reference sequence). The CDR3 sequence is 14 residues long. The chain couples TRBV3-1 (or the pseudogene TRBV3-2) to TRBJ2-2; maybe TRBD2 (5 bases). This receptor was identified in a woman between 65 and 79 years old with acute or convalescent COVID-19. Sequenced material: peripheral blood. This chain's CDR3 is CASRAQDFTGELFF. DNA for the CDR3: TGTGCCAGCAGGGCGCAGGACTTCACCGGGGAGCTGTTTTTT.